Only a few counts were recorded for the clone carrying this T cell receptor (beta chain). Its specificity is not known. These data originate in a study of T-cell memory formation after mild COVID-19. The overall study: Each donor largely had its own TCR clusters. Study-wide points: Confirmation was lacking for SARS-CoV-2 specificity of second-wave clones that peaked on day 37. CM and EM subsets held most contracting CD4+ clones; EMRA held CD8+ ones.

Trimming stripped 6 bases from V and 10 bases from J, with 13 bases between. This CDR3 has 12 amino acids. CDR1 is LNHDA and CDR2 is SQIVND in the germline V gene (reference sequence). MiXCR, run by TCRdb on the 5' RACE reads, gives a single entry per CDR3 protein. The repertoire holds 150,000 to 200,000 distinct CDR3 sequences, with more than 14% as singletons. Material for sequencing was PBMCs or a T cell subset sorted from them (not recorded which). The receptor comes from an adult woman who had mild COVID-19 (a few samples of this study predate the infection). Cell type and time point are not known. V is TRBV19 and J is TRBJ2-1; either TRBD1 or TRBD2 may supply D (5 bases each). CDR3: CASRQDEGEQFF. CDR3 bases: TGTGCCAGTAGACAGGATGAGGGGGAGCAGTTCTTC.